These 25 T cell receptor beta chains originate from one sample sequenced in a study of graft-versus-host responses after intestinal transplantation. These TCRs are of unknown antigen specificity. The protocol was immunoSEQ multiplex PCR, while the TCRdb copy is restricted to in-frame clones and leaves out a portion. Among some 90,000 clones listed, roughly 92% were seen once. The sample in question was unstimulated CD4+ T cells sorted from spleen or lymph node cells, obtained before intestinal transplant. The receptors come from a human donor who received an intestinal transplant.

V gene TRBV21-1 combines with J gene TRBJ1-2. TRBV21-1 is noted as a pseudogene. This CDR3 is built from 14 residues. The DNA for the CDR3 is TGTGCCAGCAGCAAAGGGTTCCAAGTCGATGGCTACACCTTC. As protein: CASSKGFQVDGYTF.

The chain is built from TRBV14 and TRBJ1-6; 9 nucleotides line up with TRBD1. The CDR3 consists of 16 residues. The germline V gene encodes CDR1 SGHDN and CDR2 FVKESK. With 0 bases clipped from V and 4 bases from J, the junction kept 1 base outside the gene matches. The CDR3 nucleotides read TGTGCCAGCAGCCAAGAGGGGACAGGGTATAATTCACCCCTCCACTTT. It specifies CASSQEGTGYNSPLHF. The complete variable domain, with remaining parts taken from reference TRBV14 and TRBJ1-6, reads EAGVTQFPSHSVIEKGQTVTLRCDPISGHDNLYWYRRVMGKEIKFLLHFVKESKQDESGMPNNRFLAERTGGTYSTLKVQPAELEDSGVYFCASSQEGTGYNSPLHFGNGTRLTVT.

The chain joins TRBV27 to TRBJ2-7; 10 nucleotides agree with TRBD1. Per the germline V gene, CDR1 is MNHEY and CDR2 is SMNVEV (reference sequence). This CDR3 contains 15 residues. V gave up 5 bases and J gave up 2 bases; unmatched junction bases: 6. The DNA for the CDR3 is TGTGCCAGCAGTGGGAGGACAGGGGGGACCTACGAGCAGTACTTC. Its translation is CASSGRTGGTYEQYF.

This clone was observed a few times. The rearrangement uses TRBV7-2 and TRBJ2-1; D is unclear. This CDR3 spans 11 amino acids. V was cut by 9 bases and J by 3 bases, with 6 bases left in between. The germline CDR1 and CDR2 sequences are SGHTA and FQGNSA. CDR3 nucleotides: TGTGCCAGGGTGGACTACAATGAGCAGTTCTTC. Encoded protein: CARVDYNEQFF.

V gene TRBV12-5 combines with J gene TRBJ2-5; TRBD1 agrees at 10 bases. CDR1 and CDR2 (germline): LGHNT, FRNRAP. The junction had 4 bases not matched to a gene; V was cut back by 5 bases and J by 1 base. This CDR3 is built from 15 residues. The CDR3 sequence: CASGLGQGGQETQYF. The CDR3 DNA is TGTGCTAGTGGTCTCGGACAGGGGGGCCAAGAGACCCAGTACTTC.

CDR3 sequence reads: CASSFLGTGSGANVLTF. The CDR3 coding sequence is TGCGCCAGCAGCTTTCTCGGGACAGGGTCGGGGGCCAACGTCCTGACTTTC. The rearrangement links TRBV5-1 to TRBJ2-6; 9 bases align to TRBD1. The junction had 7 bases not matched to a gene; V was cut back by 2 bases and J by 4 bases. Germline V gives CDR1 SGHRS, CDR2 YFSETQ. The CDR3 is 17 amino acids.

About this clone: Mismatch with germline at one junction end may stem from a read error. This chain uses TRBV6-1 with TRBJ2-1; 10 bases are shared with TRBD1. CDR3 size: 18 residues. Per germline, CDR1 MNHNS and CDR2 SASEGT. CDR3 region: CASSQAWTGGYRHNEQFF. The DNA for the CDR3 is TGTGCCAGCAGTCAAGCGTGGACAGGGGGTTATCGGCACAATGAGCAGTTCTTC.

The genes are TRBV11-2 and TRBJ1-1, with a tentative D call TRBD1 (5 bases). Trimming cost V 0 bases and J 0 bases, with 5 bases left between them. The CDR3 runs 14 residues. Germline assignment: CDR1 SGHAT and CDR2 FQNNGV. CDR3 DNA sequence: TGTGCCAGCAGCTTAGAAGGGGTGAACACTGAAGCTTTCTTT. Translation gives CASSLEGVNTEAFF.

The V gene is TRBV5-4, the J gene TRBJ2-5, with 7 bases matching TRBD1. Germline-derived CDR1 and CDR2 are SGHNT and YYREEE (reference sequence). The CDR3 contains 14 residues. The trim removed 4 bases at V and 4 bases at J, leaving 7 bases unmatched. The CDR3 loop is CASSRGRVVETQYF. The DNA for the CDR3 is TGTGCCAGCAGCAGGGGGCGGGTGGTAGAGACCCAGTACTTC.

This chain uses TRBV30 with TRBJ1-2; D is possibly TRBD1 (6 bases). The germline CDR1 and CDR2 sequences are GTSNPN and SVGIG (reference sequence). CDR3 length: 14 residues. V was pared by 5 bases and J by 0 bases, with 13 bases between. The CDR3 nucleotides read TGTGCCTGGGGACGGGACACTTCTAACTATGGCTACACCTTC. This sequence encodes CAWGRDTSNYGYTF.

This clone was observed once. This chain connects TRBV28 to TRBJ2-7; TRBD1 agrees at 8 bases. This CDR3 is 15 amino acids long. Germline V gene data show CDR1 as MDHEN and CDR2 as SYDVKM. The junction had 4 bases not matched to a gene; V was cut back by 2 bases and J by 1 base. Written as DNA, the CDR3 is TGTGCCAGCAGTTTACTCGGACAGGGTTCCTACGAGCAGTACTTC. As protein: CASSLLGQGSYEQYF.

The V call is TRBV2, the J call TRBJ1-1, with unresolved D. Germline V gene lookup returns CDR1 SNHLY and CDR2 FYNNEI. The V end lost 7 bases, the J end lost 0 bases, and 12 bases lay between the germline ends. The CDR3 loop spans 14 amino acids. The CDR3 DNA is TGTGCCAGCAACAACGGGCAGTTGAACACTGAAGCTTTCTTT. Amino acid sequence: CASNNGQLNTEAFF.

The chain combines TRBV4-2 with TRBJ2-3; D may be TRBD1 (6 bases). The ends were cut back, 1 base at V and 3 bases at J, with 20 bases in the middle. The CDR3 is 18 amino acids. CDR1 and CDR2 from the germline V gene are LGHNA and YNFKEQ. CDR3 sequence (DNA): TGTGCCAGCAGCCAAGCGGGCAGGGGCCATCGAGGGACAGATACGCAGTATTTT. Translated, it gives CASSQAGRGHRGTDTQYF.

A single count supports this clone. The chain's CDR3 is CASEGRGSSAYYEQYF. In DNA form, the CDR3 reads TGCGCCAGCGAGGGGAGAGGCTCCTCCGCCTACTACGAGCAGTACTTC. The J gene is TRBJ2-7, the V gene TRBV10-1; D assignment may be TRBD1 or TRBD2 (5 bases each). The V end lost 8 bases, the J end lost 3 bases, and 23 bases lay between the germline ends. The length of the CDR3 is 16 residues. CDR1 and CDR2 (germline): WNHNN, SYGVQD (reference sequence).

This CDR3 reads CASSSPTRGGWNTEAFF. In DNA form, the CDR3 reads TGTGCCAGCAGTTCTCCCACAAGGGGCGGATGGAACACTGAAGCTTTCTTT. The rearrangement links TRBV28 to TRBJ1-1, with TRBD1 as a possible D gene (5 bases). V lost 4 bases and J lost 1, with 19 bases in between. CDR3 length equals 17 residues. From germline, CDR1 is MDHEN and CDR2 SYDVKM.

This clone showed up just once. The chain has TRBV30 and TRBJ2-3, with D possibly being TRBD1 (5 bases). Germline CDR1 is GTSNPN and CDR2 is SVGIG (reference sequence). The CDR3 covers 10 residues. V dropped 3 bases and J dropped 9 bases, with 7 bases sitting between them. CDR3 in DNA: TGTGCCTGGAGCACAGGAACGCAGTATTTT. It encodes CAWSTGTQYF.

This clone was detected only a few times. This CDR3 reads CASSGRQPNEQFF. CDR3 DNA sequence: TGTGCCAGCAGTGGGAGGCAGCCTAATGAGCAGTTCTTC. V and J are TRBV6-1 and TRBJ2-1; D might be TRBD2 (5 bases). CDR3 length: 13 amino acids. The V end was cut by 4 bases, the J end by 7 bases, with 11 bases between. CDR1 is MNHNS and CDR2 is SASEGT in the germline V gene.

The rearrangement uses TRBV5-5 and TRBJ1-2, with 9 bases aligning to TRBD1. The CDR3 runs to 17 residues. V was clipped by 2 bases and J by 4 bases; unmatched bases: 12. Germline-derived CDR1 and CDR2 are SGHKS and YYEKEE (reference sequence). The CDR3 DNA reads TGTGCCAGCAGCTTACGACCTCCGGGACAGGGAGGCTATGGCTACACCTTC. This codes for CASSLRPPGQGGYGYTF.

The chain combines TRBV6-1 with TRBJ2-5; D gene uncertain. This CDR3 contains 10 residues. Trimming left V 1 base short and J 6 bases short, with 0 bases between. Germline V lookup: CDR1 MNHNS, CDR2 SASEGT. DNA of the CDR3: TGTGCCAGCAGTGAAGAGACCCAGTACTTC. Amino acids: CASSEETQYF.

The CDR3, as DNA: TGTGCCAGCTCACCCCGGGACAGCTCCTACGAGCAGTACTTC. Translation gives CASSPRDSSYEQYF. V is TRBV18 and J is TRBJ2-7; 7 bases align to TRBD1. The CDR3 loop spans 14 amino acids. Germline V gives CDR1 KGHSH, CDR2 LQKENI. Unmatched junction bases numbered 2, after V lost 3 bases and J lost 0 bases.

This chain connects TRBV7-8 to TRBJ2-7; 8 nucleotides match TRBD2. The germline V gene has CDR1 SGHVS and CDR2 FQNEAQ. The trim removed 4 bases at V and 0 bases at J, leaving 2 bases unmatched. This CDR3 contains 14 residues. This CDR3 reads CASSSGTSSYEQYF. CDR3 nucleotide sequence: TGTGCCAGCAGCTCCGGGACTAGCTCCTACGAGCAGTACTTC. The whole variable domain, filled in from reference TRBV7-8 and TRBJ2-7, reads GAGVSQSPRYKVAKRGQDVALRCDPISGHVSLFWYQQALGQGPEFLTYFQNEAQLDKSGLPSDRFFAERPEGSVSTLKIQRTQQEDSAVYLCASSSGTSSYEQYFGPGTRLTVT.

The J gene is TRBJ2-2, the V gene TRBV6-5; D is unresolved. The germline V and J ends were trimmed by 5 bases and 1 base, with 5 bases remaining between them. CDR1 is MNHEY and CDR2 is SVGAGI in the germline V gene. The CDR3 runs 13 residues. The CDR3 is CASSPQNTGELFF. CDR3 coding DNA: TGTGCCAGCAGTCCTCAGAACACCGGGGAGCTGTTTTTT.

The chain uses TRBV4-1 and TRBJ2-7; 8 bases match TRBD1. Germline CDR1 reads MGHRA; CDR2 reads YSYEKL. The CDR3 runs 16 residues. The trim removed 3 bases at V and 0 bases at J, leaving 7 bases unmatched. This CDR3 is CASSQVDRGSSYEQYF. The CDR3 DNA reads as TGCGCCAGCAGCCAGGTCGACAGGGGAAGCTCCTACGAGCAGTACTTC.

The chain couples TRBV10-1 to TRBJ1-1; no firm D call. Per germline, CDR1 WNHNN and CDR2 SYGVQD (reference sequence). Trimming pared 6 bases from V and 3 bases from J, leaving 11 bases between. The CDR3 covers 13 residues. The CDR3: CASRPWRDTEAFF. Written as DNA, the CDR3 is TGCGCCAGCAGGCCCTGGAGGGACACTGAAGCTTTCTTT.

The chain joins TRBV30 to TRBJ2-3; 10 bases are shared with TRBD2. This CDR3 is 17 amino acids long. Germline CDR1 GTSNPN, CDR2 SVGIG (reference sequence). The trim removed 4 bases at V and 0 bases at J, leaving 10 bases unmatched. CDR3 residues: CAWTSGRGGLSTDTQYF. As DNA, the CDR3 is TGTGCCTGGACTAGCGGGAGAGGGGGGCTTAGCACAGATACGCAGTATTTT.